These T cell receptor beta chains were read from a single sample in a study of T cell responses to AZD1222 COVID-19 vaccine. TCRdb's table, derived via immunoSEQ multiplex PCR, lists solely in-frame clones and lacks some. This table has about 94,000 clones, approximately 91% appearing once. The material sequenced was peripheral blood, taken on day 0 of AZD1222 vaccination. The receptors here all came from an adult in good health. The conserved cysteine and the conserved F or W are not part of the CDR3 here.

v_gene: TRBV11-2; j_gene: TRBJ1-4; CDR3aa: ASSLGVNNEKLF
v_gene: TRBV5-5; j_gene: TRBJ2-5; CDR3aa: ASKDLGTWQETQY
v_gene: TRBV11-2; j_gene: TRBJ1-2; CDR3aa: ASSLDYRNYGYT
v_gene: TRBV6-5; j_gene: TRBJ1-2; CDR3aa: ASSVTSANYGYT
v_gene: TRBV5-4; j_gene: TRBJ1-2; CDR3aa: ASSSRRDYGYT
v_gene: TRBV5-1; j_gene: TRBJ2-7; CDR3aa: ASSLASQGGEQY
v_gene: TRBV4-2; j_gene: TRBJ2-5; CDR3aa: ASSPLGLAGQETQY
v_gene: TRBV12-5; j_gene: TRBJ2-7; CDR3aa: ASGLVGTGFYEQY
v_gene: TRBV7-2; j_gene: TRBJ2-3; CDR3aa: ASSLAGGQADTQY
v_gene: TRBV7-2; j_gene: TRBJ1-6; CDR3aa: ASSLSQRSPLH
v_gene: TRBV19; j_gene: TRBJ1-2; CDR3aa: ASSIDQPGDGYT
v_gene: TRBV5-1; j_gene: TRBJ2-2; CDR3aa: ASCFGGTPGELF
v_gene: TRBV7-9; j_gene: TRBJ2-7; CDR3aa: ASSLVGLSSYEQY
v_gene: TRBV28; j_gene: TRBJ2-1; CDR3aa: ASSHQGTTEQF
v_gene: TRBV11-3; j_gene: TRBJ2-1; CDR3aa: ASSFSGGPYNEQF
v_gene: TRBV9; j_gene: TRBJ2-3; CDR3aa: ASSARTDTQY
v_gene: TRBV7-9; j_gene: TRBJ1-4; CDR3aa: ASSSYRVRRGETNEKLF
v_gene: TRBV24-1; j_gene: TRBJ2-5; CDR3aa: ATSADTGGRPLETQY
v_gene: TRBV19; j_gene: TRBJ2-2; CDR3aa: ASNSPPNTGELF
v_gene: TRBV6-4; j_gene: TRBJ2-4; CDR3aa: ASSESGGNIQY
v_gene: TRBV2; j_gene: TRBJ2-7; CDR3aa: ASSERDTAYEQY
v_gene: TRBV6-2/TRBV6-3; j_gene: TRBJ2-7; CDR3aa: ASSSTGASYEQY
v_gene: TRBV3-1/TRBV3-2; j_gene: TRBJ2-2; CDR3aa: ASSQPSGGRYTGELF
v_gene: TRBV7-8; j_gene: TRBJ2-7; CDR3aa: ASSLVTTSGAYEQY
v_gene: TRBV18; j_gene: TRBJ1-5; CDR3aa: ASSPWDTNSNQPQH
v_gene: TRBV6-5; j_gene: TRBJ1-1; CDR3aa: ASSYSFADTEAF
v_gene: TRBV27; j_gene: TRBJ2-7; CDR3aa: ASSTTPGPGSPF
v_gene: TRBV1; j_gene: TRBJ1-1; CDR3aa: TSSPDRGRSVTEAF
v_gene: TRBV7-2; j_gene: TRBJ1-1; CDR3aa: ASSLAGAANTEAF
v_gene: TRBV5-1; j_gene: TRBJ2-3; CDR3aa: ASSPEPGLAGTDTQY
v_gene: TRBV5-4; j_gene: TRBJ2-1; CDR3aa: ASSPGTKATNEQF
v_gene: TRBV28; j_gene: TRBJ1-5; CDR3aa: ASSPPGQGAQPQH
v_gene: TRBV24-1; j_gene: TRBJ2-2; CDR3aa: ATSDPNAGPGTGELF
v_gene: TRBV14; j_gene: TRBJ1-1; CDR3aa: ASSPKAGGTEAF
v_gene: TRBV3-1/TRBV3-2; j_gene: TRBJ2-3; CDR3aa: ASSQETGPTDTQY
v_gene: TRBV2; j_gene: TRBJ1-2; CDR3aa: ASSPSTTALYGYT
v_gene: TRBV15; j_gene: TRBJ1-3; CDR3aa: ATSRDSASSGNTIY
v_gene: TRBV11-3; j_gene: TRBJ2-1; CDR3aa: ASSLGLYNEQF
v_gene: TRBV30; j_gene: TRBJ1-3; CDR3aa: AWSYPYSGNTIY
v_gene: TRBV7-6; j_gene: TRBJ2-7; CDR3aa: ASSLGTDSYEQY
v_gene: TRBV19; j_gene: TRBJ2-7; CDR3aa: ASSISTASYEQY
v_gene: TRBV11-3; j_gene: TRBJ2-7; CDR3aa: ASSFGTGGGYEQY
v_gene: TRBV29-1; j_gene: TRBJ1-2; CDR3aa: SALEGNYGYT
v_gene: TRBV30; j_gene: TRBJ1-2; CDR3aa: AWSATGNYGYT
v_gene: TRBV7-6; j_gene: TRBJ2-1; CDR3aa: ASTPQSMGYNEQF
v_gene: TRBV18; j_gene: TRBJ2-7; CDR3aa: ASSPPDLGRVYEQY
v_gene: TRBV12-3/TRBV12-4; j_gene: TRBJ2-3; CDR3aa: ASSFGGSDTQY